Below are 2 T cell receptor beta chains sequenced from a single sample in a study of cytomegalovirus exposure and HLA in healthy donors. The PCR had 60 Vbeta and 13 Jbeta primers. Profiling relied on immunoSEQ multiplex PCR, and the TCRdb table lists in-frame clones only, not all of them. This table holds some 200,000 clones, roughly 80% found once. Sequenced: PBMCs. Receptors were obtained from a male donor in good health and CMV-seropositive.

J is TRBJ1-1 and V is TRBV19; D unresolved. Between the trimmed V and J ends, which lost 7 bases and 1 base, there was a span of 10 bases. Germline CDR1 LNHDA, CDR2 SQIVND (reference sequence). This CDR3 is 13 amino acids long. The CDR3 nucleotides read TGTGCCAGTACCGAGACGGGGAACACTGAAGCTTTCTTT. It is translated as CASTETGNTEAFF.

The V gene is TRBV4-1, the J gene TRBJ1-2; possibly TRBD1 for D (5 bases). V was shortened by 1 base and J by 4 bases, with 10 bases between the two germline ends. The CDR3 runs 14 residues. Germline CDR1 reads MGHRA; CDR2 reads YSYEKL. Here the CDR3 reads CASSQGGDSYGYTF. The DNA of the CDR3 is TGCGCCAGCAGCCAAGGTGGGGACTCCTATGGCTACACCTTC.